This T cell receptor (beta chain) derives from a study of identifying expanded T cells in peripheral blood. The method was immunoSEQ multiplex PCR; TCRdb's version includes in-frame clones alone and lacks a portion of them. The sample carries over 80,000 clones, approximately 83% recorded once. This CDR3 spans 12 amino acids. Germline V gives CDR1 GTSNPN, CDR2 SVGIG (reference sequence). Trimming cost V 7 bases and J 8 bases, with 17 bases left between them. The chain employs TRBV30 and TRBJ1-2; unclear D gene. The receptor comes from a person between 18 and 70 years old in good health. Sequencing was carried out using blood. CDR3 bases: TGTGCCTTTCTACGGAGCGGGCGGGGCTACACCTTC. Translation: CAFLRSGRGYTF.